These 28 T cell receptor beta chains originate from one sample sequenced in a study of radiation and T cells in renal cell carcinoma. Profiling relied on immunoSEQ multiplex PCR, and the TCRdb table lists in-frame clones only, not all of them. Counted here are 70,000 or so clones, 82% occurring once; the ten biggest clones make up approximately 6.4%. Described time point: blood 2 weeks post-SBRT. The treatment: 15 Gy SBRT to primary tumor, nephrectomy 4 weeks later. The sample was blood, taken from a patient whose treatment included radiotherapy and nephrectomy. The receptors were gathered from a man in his sixties with renal cell carcinoma.

This chain connects TRBV28 to TRBJ1-4; 9 bases line up with TRBD1. The CDR3 has 13 amino acids. V lost 3 bases and J lost 8; bases outside the gene matches: 1. Germline V CDR1 and CDR2: MDHEN, SYDVKM. The CDR3 here is CASSFDRGEKLFF. In DNA, the CDR3 is TGTGCCAGCAGTTTCGACAGGGGGGAAAAACTGTTTTTT.

V is TRBV2 and J is TRBJ2-5, with a tentative D call TRBD2 (5 bases). V lost 2 bases to trimming and J lost 5 bases, with 9 bases between them. Germline CDR1 is SNHLY and CDR2 is FYNNEI. The CDR3 loop spans 13 amino acids. In DNA form, the CDR3 reads TGTGCCAGCAGTGAACTAGGCGGGGAGACCCAGTACTTC. This gives the protein CASSELGGETQYF.

The V gene is TRBV5-4, the J gene TRBJ1-2, with 10 bases identical to TRBD1. Losses at the gene ends were 4 bases for V and 4 bases for J; bases not matched to a gene: 7. The CDR3 is made up of 15 amino acids. CDR1 and CDR2 (germline): SGHNT, YYREEE (reference sequence). CDR3 loop: CASSAKGQGRYGYTF. The DNA of the CDR3 is TGTGCCAGCAGCGCTAAGGGACAGGGGCGCTATGGCTACACCTTC.

The rearrangement uses TRBV9 and TRBJ2-1; TRBD2 matches 9 bases. The junction had 3 bases not matched to a gene; V was cut back by 0 bases and J by 5 bases. The CDR3 is made up of 15 amino acids. Germline V gives CDR1 SGDLS, CDR2 YYNGEE. The chain's CDR3 is CASSVAASGNNEQFF. In DNA form, the CDR3 reads TGTGCCAGCAGCGTAGCGGCTAGCGGGAACAATGAGCAGTTCTTC.

The gene calls are TRBV19 and TRBJ1-2; no firm D call. Looked up from germline, CDR1 is LNHDA and CDR2 is SQIVND (reference sequence). V lost 2 bases, J lost 3 bases, and 7 bases lay in between. The CDR3 spans 13 residues. CDR3 protein: CASSIISDYGYTF. In DNA, the CDR3 is TGTGCCAGTAGTATAATCTCTGACTATGGCTACACCTTC.

This CDR3 is CASSIPGTSGRYEQYF. CDR3 DNA sequence: TGTGCCAGTAGTATACCCGGGACTAGCGGGAGGTACGAGCAGTACTTC. The chain joins TRBV19 to TRBJ2-7, with 15 bases matching TRBD2. V was clipped by 2 bases and J by 4 bases; unmatched bases: 3. The CDR3 sequence is 16 residues long. Germline CDR1 reads LNHDA; CDR2 reads SQIVND (reference sequence).

This clone turned up a few times. The chain recombines TRBV5-4 with TRBJ2-5, with TRBD1 matching over 11 bases. V shed 0 bases, J shed 5 bases, and the junction held 9 bases outside the gene matches. Germline CDR1 reads SGHNT; CDR2 reads YYREEE (reference sequence). The CDR3 length is 17 residues. In nucleotides, the CDR3 is TGTGCCAGCAGCTTGGGCCGGGACAGGGGGATTAGGGAGACCCAGTACTTC. Its protein is CASSLGRDRGIRETQYF. The whole variable domain, filled in from reference TRBV5-4 and TRBJ2-5, reads ETGVTQSPTHLIKTRGQQVTLRCSSQSGHNTVSWYQQALGQGPQFIFQYYREEENGRGNFPPRFSGLQFPNYSSELNVNALELDDSALYLCASSLGRDRGIRETQYFGPGTRLLVL.

CDR3 loop: CASSPKLFGDTQYF. DNA for the CDR3: TGTGCCAGCAGTCCAAAGTTGTTCGGAGATACGCAGTATTTT. The J gene is TRBJ2-3, the V gene TRBV7-7, with D unresolved. The CDR3 is 14 residues long. V was trimmed by 6 bases and J by 5 bases, leaving 15 bases between them. CDR1 SSHAT and CDR2 FNYEAQ come from the germline V gene (reference sequence).

This clone was recorded a few times. This CDR3 reads CASSLLAGAGPYEQFF. CDR3 nucleotides: TGTGCCAGCAGCCTGCTAGCGGGAGCAGGTCCCTATGAGCAGTTCTTC. The chain couples TRBV27 to TRBJ2-1; TRBD2 agrees at 10 bases. Per germline, CDR1 MNHEY and CDR2 SMNVEV (reference sequence). Trimming cost V 6 bases and J 8 bases; bases outside gene matches: 13. There are 16 residues in the CDR3.

V gene TRBV27 combines with J gene TRBJ2-7; 7 bases agree with TRBD2. In germline, CDR1 is MNHEY, CDR2 SMNVEV (reference sequence). The length of the CDR3 is 14 residues. V lost 5 bases to trimming and J lost 10 bases; unmatched junction nucleotides: 14. The CDR3 loop reads CASSPTGTTLRQYF. DNA for the CDR3: TGTGCCAGCAGTCCTACCGGGACTACCCTGCGCCAGTACTTC.

This chain joins TRBV18 and TRBJ1-1; no clear D. V gave up 5 bases and J gave up 1 base, with 11 bases separating them. In germline, CDR1 is KGHSH, CDR2 LQKENI. The CDR3 is 14 residues long. The CDR3 loop reads CASSYSSKNTEAFF. The CDR3 bases are TGTGCCAGCTCATACAGCAGTAAGAACACTGAAGCTTTCTTT.

The rearrangement uses TRBV5-1 and TRBJ1-5; 8 positions agree with TRBD1. The CDR3 loop spans 14 amino acids. Germline CDR1 and CDR2: SGHRS and YFSETQ. The V segment lost 4 bases and the J segment 7 bases; nucleotides outside the gene matches: 7. The CDR3 sequence is CASSPGGAGQPQHF. The CDR3 DNA is TGCGCCAGCAGCCCAGGGGGCGCGGGCCAGCCCCAGCATTTT.

The chain is built from TRBV6-5 and TRBJ2-2; TRBD2 aligns across 7 bases. V shed 8 bases and J 1 base; nucleotides not matched to a gene: 4. Germline V gene sequence: CDR1 MNHEY, CDR2 SVGAGI. The CDR3 extends over 14 amino acids. CDR3 sequence reads: CASGGVGNTGELFF. The CDR3 DNA reads as TGTGCCAGCGGGGGGGTAGGGAACACCGGGGAGCTGTTTTTT.

This clone was picked up a small number of times. The rearrangement uses TRBV4-2 and TRBJ2-3, with D possibly TRBD1 on 5 matching bases. Germline V gives CDR1 LGHNA, CDR2 YNFKEQ. The CDR3 length is 16 residues. Trimming took 1 base from V and 4 from J, leaving 15 bases between them. The CDR3 region is CASSQGLGQGADTQYF. DNA of the CDR3: TGTGCCAGCAGCCAAGGGTTGGGGCAGGGCGCAGATACGCAGTATTTT.

This chain links TRBV7-9 with TRBJ2-3; TRBD2 matches 7 bases. V lost 2 bases to trimming and J lost 3 bases; unmatched junction nucleotides: 5. Per the germline V gene, CDR1 is SEHNR and CDR2 is FQNEAQ (reference sequence). CDR3 length: 15 residues. CDR3 loop: CASSLLGAGTDTQYF. For the CDR3, the DNA is TGTGCCAGCAGCTTACTGGGAGCGGGGACAGATACGCAGTATTTT.

The V call is TRBV10-3, the J call TRBJ2-7; D may match TRBD1 or TRBD2 (6 bases each). V was clipped by 7 bases and J by 0 bases, with 10 bases between them. From germline, CDR1 is ENHRY and CDR2 SYGVKD. The CDR3 loop spans 13 amino acids. The CDR3: CAIKGGASYEQYF. The CDR3 coding sequence is TGTGCCATCAAGGGGGGTGCCTCCTACGAGCAGTACTTC.

This clone came up a few times. The rearrangement links TRBV27 to TRBJ2-7; 15 bases are a match to TRBD2. Germline CDR1 MNHEY, CDR2 SMNVEV (reference sequence). The CDR3 totals 18 residues. V dropped 2 bases and J dropped 3; count of bases not matched to a gene: 8. The CDR3 DNA follows: TGTGCCAGCAGTTTAAGGGGACTAGCGGGAGGATCCAACTACGAGCAGTACTTC. Amino acids: CASSLRGLAGGSNYEQYF.

Details on this clone: The sample has other DNA sequences that encode this CDR3 too. This chain joins TRBV7-9 and TRBJ2-2; no clear D. The V end was cut by 1 base, the J end by 8 bases, with 5 bases between. The CDR3 runs 12 residues. Germline V gene data show CDR1 as SEHNR and CDR2 as FQNEAQ (reference sequence). The CDR3 loop is CASSLGAGELFF. The CDR3 nucleotides read TGTGCCAGCAGCTTAGGGGCGGGGGAGCTGTTTTTT.

This clone was observed a single time. The chain couples TRBV19 to TRBJ2-6, with 10 positions matching TRBD1. V shed 9 bases and J 1 base; nucleotides not matched to a gene: 9. CDR3 length: 17 residues. CDR1 and CDR2 (germline): LNHDA, SQIVND (reference sequence). The CDR3 coding sequence is TGTGCCAGCCTCCGGGACAGGGGTTTATCTGGGGCCAACGTCCTGACTTTC. This gives the protein CASLRDRGLSGANVLTF.

This clone was seen only once. The chain joins TRBV27 to TRBJ2-4, with D possibly being TRBD1 or TRBD2 (5 bases each). The CDR3 spans 17 residues. The V and J ends lost 2 bases and 3 bases respectively, with 17 bases between them. CDR1 and CDR2 from the germline V gene are MNHEY and SMNVEV (reference sequence). The CDR3 nucleotides are TGTGCCAGCAGTTTACCGTCGGGACCCCGGGGCAAAAACATTCAGTACTTC. This encodes CASSLPSGPRGKNIQYF.

This clone was observed at least ten times. The chain uses TRBV9 and TRBJ2-3; tentatively, D is TRBD2 (5 bases). This CDR3 spans 17 amino acids. Germline assignment: CDR1 SGDLS and CDR2 YYNGEE. The germline V and J ends were trimmed by 3 bases and 4 bases, with 21 bases remaining between them. The CDR3 DNA sequence: TGTGCCAGCAGCGAACTACTAGGATCCCAAACTGCAGATACGCAGTATTTT. It translates to CASSELLGSQTADTQYF.

The chain carries TRBV4-1 and TRBJ2-7; perhaps D is TRBD1 or TRBD2 (5 bases each). V was clipped by 6 bases and J by 2 bases, with 14 bases between them. Germline CDR1 and CDR2: MGHRA and YSYEKL. The CDR3 contains 14 residues. The CDR3 sequence is CASRPGTEAYEQYF. In DNA form, the CDR3 reads TGCGCCAGCAGACCCGGGACCGAAGCCTACGAGCAGTACTTC.

The chain carries TRBV19 and TRBJ2-7, with a weak D call TRBD1 (5 bases). The germline CDR1 and CDR2 sequences are LNHDA and SQIVND (reference sequence). The CDR3 extends over 16 amino acids. The ends were cut back, 2 bases at V and 2 bases at J, with 16 bases in the middle. CDR3 loop: CASSIQGTIPTYEQYF. CDR3 bases: TGTGCCAGTAGTATACAGGGCACAATCCCCACCTACGAGCAGTACTTC.

The rearrangement links TRBV15 to TRBJ2-7, with D perhaps being TRBD1 or TRBD2 (5 bases each). In germline, CDR1 is LNHNV, CDR2 YYDKDF (reference sequence). The V end was cut by 1 base, the J end by 3 bases, with 10 bases between. The CDR3 runs to 14 residues. In DNA form, the CDR3 reads TGTGCCACCAGCAGAGTGGGGGTCAGCTACGAGCAGTACTTC. Protein sequence: CATSRVGVSYEQYF.

This clone was seen a handful of times. V is TRBV15 and J is TRBJ1-1, with D possibly matching TRBD1 (6 bases). The CDR3 is made up of 13 amino acids. Germline V gene sequence: CDR1 LNHNV, CDR2 YYDKDF (reference sequence). V was shortened by 0 bases and J by 7 bases, with 9 bases between the two germline ends. The CDR3 DNA follows: TGTGCCACCAGCAGAGATCAGGGGTTTGAAGCTTTCTTT. As protein: CATSRDQGFEAFF.

The genes are TRBV5-1 and TRBJ2-5, with 7 bases lining up with TRBD1. Germline CDR1 reads SGHRS; CDR2 reads YFSETQ. The ends lost 4 bases at V and 2 bases at J; junction bases unmatched: 5. The CDR3 runs 14 residues. The DNA for the CDR3 is TGCGCCAGCAGCACAGGGACAGTTCAAGAGACCCAGTACTTC. The encoded protein is CASSTGTVQETQYF.

The chain's CDR3 is CASRLRDHEKLFF. CDR3 nucleotide sequence: TGCGCCAGCAGGCTCAGGGACCATGAAAAACTGTTTTTT. This chain joins TRBV10-1 and TRBJ1-4, with D tentatively TRBD1 (5 bases). The V gene's germline CDR1 is WNHNN and CDR2 SYGVQD (reference sequence). The CDR3 is made up of 13 amino acids. Trimming shortened V by 6 bases and J by 6 bases, and 11 bases separated the two germline ends.

The CDR3 DNA sequence: TGTGCCAGCAGTTTTTGGAGCGCCGATCAGCCCCAGCATTTT. Residues: CASSFWSADQPQHF. The rearrangement links TRBV28 to TRBJ1-5; D is unclear. In germline, CDR1 is MDHEN, CDR2 SYDVKM. The CDR3 totals 14 residues. The V gene lost 3 bases and the J gene lost 5 bases, with 11 bases spanning the gap.